One TCR beta chain is described in this entry. The protocol was immunoSEQ multiplex PCR, while the TCRdb copy is restricted to in-frame clones and leaves out a portion. The repertoire holds hundreds of thousands of clones, with around four fifths as singletons. This specimen belongs to a study of shared clonotypes between healthy human individuals. About the study: The donors, two women and a few men, were aged 18 to 49.

V trimming: 4 bases; J trimming: 8 bases; junction bases outside the gene matches: 0. The CDR3 covers 11 residues. The germline CDR1 and CDR2 sequences are SGHTA and FQGNSA. This TCR was sampled from a woman in her 30s in good health. The chain employs TRBV7-2 and TRBJ2-7; 9 bases line up with TRBD1. Sequenced sample: memory CD4+ T cells sorted from blood. Subset of the sample: CD45RA-negative fraction. CDR3 DNA: TGTGCCAGCAGCTACAGGGGGCAGCAGTACTTC. It specifies CASSYRGQQYF.